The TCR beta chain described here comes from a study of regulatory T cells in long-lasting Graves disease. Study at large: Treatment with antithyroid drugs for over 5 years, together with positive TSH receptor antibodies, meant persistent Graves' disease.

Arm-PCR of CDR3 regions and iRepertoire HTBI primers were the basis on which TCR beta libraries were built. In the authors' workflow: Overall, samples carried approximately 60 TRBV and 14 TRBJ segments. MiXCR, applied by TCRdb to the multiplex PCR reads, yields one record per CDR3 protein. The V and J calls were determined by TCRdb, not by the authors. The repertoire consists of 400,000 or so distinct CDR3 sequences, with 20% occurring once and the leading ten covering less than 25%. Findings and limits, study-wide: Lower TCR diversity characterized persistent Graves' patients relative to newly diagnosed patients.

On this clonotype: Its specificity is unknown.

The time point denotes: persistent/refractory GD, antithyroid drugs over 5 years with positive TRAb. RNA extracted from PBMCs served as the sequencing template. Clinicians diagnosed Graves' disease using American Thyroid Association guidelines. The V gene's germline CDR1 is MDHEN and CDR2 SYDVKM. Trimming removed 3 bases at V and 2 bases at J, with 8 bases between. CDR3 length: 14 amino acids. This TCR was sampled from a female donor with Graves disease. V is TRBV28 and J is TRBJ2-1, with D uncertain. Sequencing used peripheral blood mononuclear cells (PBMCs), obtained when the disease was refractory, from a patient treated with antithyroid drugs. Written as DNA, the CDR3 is TGTGCCAGCAGTTTGAGTGAAGCCTACAATGAGCAGTTCTTC. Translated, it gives CASSLSEAYNEQFF.